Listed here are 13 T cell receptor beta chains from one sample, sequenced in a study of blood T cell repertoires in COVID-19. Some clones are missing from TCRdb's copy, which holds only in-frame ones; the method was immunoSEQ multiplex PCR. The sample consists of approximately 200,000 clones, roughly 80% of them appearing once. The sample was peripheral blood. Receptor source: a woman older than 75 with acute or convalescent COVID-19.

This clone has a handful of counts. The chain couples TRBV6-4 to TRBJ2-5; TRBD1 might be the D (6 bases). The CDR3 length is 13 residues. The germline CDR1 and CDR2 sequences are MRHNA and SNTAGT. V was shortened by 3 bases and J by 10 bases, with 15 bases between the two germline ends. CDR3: CASSEYYGGLQYF. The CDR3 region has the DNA TGTGCCAGCAGTGAATATTATGGGGGCCTCCAGTACTTC.

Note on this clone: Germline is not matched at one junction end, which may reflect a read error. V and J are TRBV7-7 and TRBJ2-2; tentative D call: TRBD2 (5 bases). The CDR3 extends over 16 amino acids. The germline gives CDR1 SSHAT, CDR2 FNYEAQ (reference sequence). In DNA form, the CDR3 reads TGTGCTAGCAGCCGAGCAGCGGCAATGAACACCGGGGAGCTGTTTTTT. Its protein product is CASSRAAAMNTGELFF.

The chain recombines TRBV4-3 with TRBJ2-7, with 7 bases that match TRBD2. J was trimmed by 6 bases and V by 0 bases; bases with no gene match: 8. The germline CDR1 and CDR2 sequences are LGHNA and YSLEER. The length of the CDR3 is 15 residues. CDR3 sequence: CASSQEAGPVREQYF. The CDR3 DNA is TGCGCCAGCAGCCAAGAAGCGGGACCGGTACGCGAGCAGTACTTC.

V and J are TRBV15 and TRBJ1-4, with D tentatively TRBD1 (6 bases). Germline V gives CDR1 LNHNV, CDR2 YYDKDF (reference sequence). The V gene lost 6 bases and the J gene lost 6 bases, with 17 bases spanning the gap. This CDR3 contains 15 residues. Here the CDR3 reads CATRRARGFDEKLFF. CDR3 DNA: TGTGCCACCAGAAGGGCGAGGGGGTTTGATGAAAAACTGTTTTTT. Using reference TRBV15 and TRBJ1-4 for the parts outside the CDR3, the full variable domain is DAMVIQNPRYQVTQFGKPVTLSCSQTLNHNVMYWYQQKSSQAPKLLFHYYDKDFNNEADTPDNFQSRRPNTSFCFLDIRSPGLGDTAMYLCATRRARGFDEKLFFGSGTQLSVL.

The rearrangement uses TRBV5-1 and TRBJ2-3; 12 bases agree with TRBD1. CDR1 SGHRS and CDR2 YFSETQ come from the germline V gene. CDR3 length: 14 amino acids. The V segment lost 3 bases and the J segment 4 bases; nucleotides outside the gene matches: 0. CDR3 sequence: CASSWDRGPDTQYF. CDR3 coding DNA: TGCGCCAGCAGCTGGGACAGGGGGCCAGATACGCAGTATTTT.

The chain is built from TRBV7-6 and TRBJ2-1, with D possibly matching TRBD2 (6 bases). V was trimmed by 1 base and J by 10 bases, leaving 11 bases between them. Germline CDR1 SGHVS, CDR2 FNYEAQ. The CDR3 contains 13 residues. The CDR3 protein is CASSLGPGVEQFF. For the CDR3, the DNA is TGTGCCAGCAGCTTAGGCCCGGGGGTGGAGCAGTTCTTC.

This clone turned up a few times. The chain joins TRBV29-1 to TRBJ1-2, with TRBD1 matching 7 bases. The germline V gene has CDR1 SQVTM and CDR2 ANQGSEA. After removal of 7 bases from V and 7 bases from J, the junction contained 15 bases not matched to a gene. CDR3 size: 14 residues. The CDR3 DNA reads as TGCAGCGCTCCTGAGACAGGGAACGGCCGTGGCTACACCTTC. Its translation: CSAPETGNGRGYTF.

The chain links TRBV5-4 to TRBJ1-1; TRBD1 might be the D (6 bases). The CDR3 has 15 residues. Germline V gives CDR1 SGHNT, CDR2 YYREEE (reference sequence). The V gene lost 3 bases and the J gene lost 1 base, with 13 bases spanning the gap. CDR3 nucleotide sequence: TGTGCCAGCAGCTCCCCTACAGGGACGAACACTGAAGCTTTCTTT. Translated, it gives CASSSPTGTNTEAFF. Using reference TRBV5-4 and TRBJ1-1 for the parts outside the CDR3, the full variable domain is ETGVTQSPTHLIKTRGQQVTLRCSSQSGHNTVSWYQQALGQGPQFIFQYYREEENGRGNFPPRFSGLQFPNYSSELNVNALELDDSALYLCASSSPTGTNTEAFFGQGTRLTVV.

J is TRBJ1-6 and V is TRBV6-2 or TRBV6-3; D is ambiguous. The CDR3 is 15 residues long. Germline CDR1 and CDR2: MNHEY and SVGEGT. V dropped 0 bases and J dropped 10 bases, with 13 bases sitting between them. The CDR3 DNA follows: TGTGCCAGCAGTTACTCGACGGGCGAGGGATCACCCCTCCACTTT. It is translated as CASSYSTGEGSPLHF.

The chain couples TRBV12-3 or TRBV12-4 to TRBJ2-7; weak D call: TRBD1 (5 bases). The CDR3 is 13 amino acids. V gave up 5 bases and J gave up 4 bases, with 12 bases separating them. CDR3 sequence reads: CASSRQTGYEQYF. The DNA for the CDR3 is TGTGCCAGCAGTCGACAGACCGGGTACGAGCAGTACTTC.

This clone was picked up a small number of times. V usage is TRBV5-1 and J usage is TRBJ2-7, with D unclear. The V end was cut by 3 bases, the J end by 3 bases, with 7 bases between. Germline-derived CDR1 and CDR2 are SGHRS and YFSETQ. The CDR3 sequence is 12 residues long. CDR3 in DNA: TGCGCCAGCAGCTCCTCACACTACGAGCAGTACTTC. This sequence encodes CASSSSHYEQYF. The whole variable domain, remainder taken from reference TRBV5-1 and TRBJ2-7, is KAGVTQTPRYLIKTRGQQVTLSCSPISGHRSVSWYQQTPGQGLQFLFEYFSETQRNKGNFPGRFSGRQFSNSRSEMNVSTLELGDSALYLCASSSSHYEQYFGPGTRLTVT.

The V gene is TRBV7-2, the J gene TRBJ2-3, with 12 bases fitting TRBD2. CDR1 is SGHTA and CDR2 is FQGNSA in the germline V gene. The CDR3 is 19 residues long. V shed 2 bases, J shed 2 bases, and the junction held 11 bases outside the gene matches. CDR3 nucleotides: TGTGCCAGCAGCTTATGGCTAGCGGGAGGGCCCCCACACACAGATACGCAGTATTTT. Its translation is CASSLWLAGGPPHTDTQYF.

DNA of the CDR3: TGCGCCAGCAGCCAAGATATCGGCAGGAGGCATGAAAAACTGTTTTTT. Its protein product is CASSQDIGRRHEKLFF. The chain employs TRBV4-1 and TRBJ1-4; D remains ambiguous. Trimming stripped 0 bases from V and 6 bases from J, with 14 bases between. This CDR3 is built from 16 residues. The germline CDR1 and CDR2 sequences are MGHRA and YSYEKL.